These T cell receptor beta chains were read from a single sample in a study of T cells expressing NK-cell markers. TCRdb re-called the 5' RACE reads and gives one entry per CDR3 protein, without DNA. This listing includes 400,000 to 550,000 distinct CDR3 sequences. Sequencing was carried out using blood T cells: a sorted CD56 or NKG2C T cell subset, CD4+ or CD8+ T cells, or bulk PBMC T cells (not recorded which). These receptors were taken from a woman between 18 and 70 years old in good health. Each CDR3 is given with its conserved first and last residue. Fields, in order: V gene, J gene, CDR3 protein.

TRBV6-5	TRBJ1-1	CASSYTGANTEAFF
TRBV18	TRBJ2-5	CASSLQRQETQYF
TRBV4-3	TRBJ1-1	CASSQDPGQPAEAFF
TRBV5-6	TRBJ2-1	CASSLSRGRPVGDEQFF
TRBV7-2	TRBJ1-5	CASNNLGGRQPQHF
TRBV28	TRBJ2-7	CASSLGRWGGKTYEQYF
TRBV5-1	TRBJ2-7	CASSPGLHNSYEQYF
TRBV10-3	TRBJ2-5	CAISELIRQTQETQYF
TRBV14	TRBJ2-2	CASSQDLIAGGGELFF
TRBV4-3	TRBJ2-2	CASSQDVGTVTGELFF
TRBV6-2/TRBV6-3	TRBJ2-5	CASSYSPPGTTGETQYF
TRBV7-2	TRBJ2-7	CASSLRQGPPSEQYF